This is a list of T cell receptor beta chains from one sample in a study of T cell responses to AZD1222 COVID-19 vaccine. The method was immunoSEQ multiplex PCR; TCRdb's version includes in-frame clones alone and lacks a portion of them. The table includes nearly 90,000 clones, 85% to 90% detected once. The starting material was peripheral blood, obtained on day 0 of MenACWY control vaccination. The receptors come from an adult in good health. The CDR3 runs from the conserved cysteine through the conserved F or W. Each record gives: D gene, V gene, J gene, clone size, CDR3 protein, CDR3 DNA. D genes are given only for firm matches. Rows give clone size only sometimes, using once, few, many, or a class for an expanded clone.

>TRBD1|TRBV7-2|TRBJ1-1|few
CASSGGQSYTEAFF
TGTGCCAGCAGCGGGGGACAGTCATACACTGAAGCTTTCTTT
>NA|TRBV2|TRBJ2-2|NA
CATYRFSNTGELFF
TGTGCCACCTACAGGTTCTCTAACACCGGGGAGCTGTTTTTT
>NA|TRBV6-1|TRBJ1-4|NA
CASSEALGANEKLFF
TGTGCCAGCAGTGAAGCGCTGGGGGCTAATGAAAAACTGTTTTTT
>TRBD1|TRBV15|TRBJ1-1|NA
CATSYRQGDTEAFF
TGTGCCACCAGCTACCGACAGGGGGACACTGAAGCTTTCTTT
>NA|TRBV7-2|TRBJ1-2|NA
CASSLAGGEDGYTF
TGTGCCAGCAGCTTAGCGGGGGGCGAAGATGGCTACACCTTC
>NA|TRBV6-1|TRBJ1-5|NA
CASSEGGFNQPQHF
TGTGCCAGCAGTGAAGGTGGATTCAATCAGCCCCAGCATTTT
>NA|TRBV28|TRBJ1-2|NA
CASRGGPIIGGYTF
TGTGCCAGCAGGGGGGGTCCGATCATCGGAGGCTACACCTTC
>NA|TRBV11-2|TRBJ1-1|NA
CASSRPGLRVTEAFF
TGTGCCAGCAGCCGCCCAGGCCTAAGGGTGACTGAAGCTTTCTTT
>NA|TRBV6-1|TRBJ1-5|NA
CASSEGIPQHF
TGTGCCAGCAGTGAAGGGATACCTCAGCATTTT
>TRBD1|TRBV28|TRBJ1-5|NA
CASSFLDRDGESNQPQHF
TGTGCCAGCAGTTTTTTGGACAGGGACGGGGAAAGCAATCAGCCCCAGCATTTT
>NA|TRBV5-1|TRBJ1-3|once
CASSFDGGNTIYF
TGCGCCAGCAGCTTCGACGGGGGAAACACCATATATTTT
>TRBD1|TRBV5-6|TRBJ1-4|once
CASSPGTGHTNEKLFF
TGTGCCAGCAGCCCAGGGACAGGGCACACTAATGAAAAACTGTTTTTT
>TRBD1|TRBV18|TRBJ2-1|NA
CASSLGQGGDEQFF
TGTGCCAGCTCACTGGGACAGGGAGGCGATGAGCAGTTCTTC
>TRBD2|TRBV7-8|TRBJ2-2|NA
CASSLSFGRGATGELFF
TGTGCCAGCAGCTTAAGCTTCGGGAGGGGCGCCACCGGGGAGCTGTTTTTT
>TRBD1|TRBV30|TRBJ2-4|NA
CAWDRENIQYF
TGTGCCTGGGACAGGGAAAACATTCAGTACTTC